The rows below give T cell receptor beta chains drawn from one sample of a study of beta chain features in type 1 diabetes. Assay used: immunoSEQ multiplex PCR; TCRdb lists only in-frame clones, some missing. This sample has about 370,000 clones, with around 10% found just once. The specimen sequenced was central memory CD4+ T cells from blood. Receptors originate from a man aged 25 to 45 with type 1 diabetes. CDR3s include the opening cysteine and the closing phenylalanine or tryptophan. A D gene is named only where the DNA matches it firmly. Rows may omit the clone size; those that give it use once, few, many or a size class.

d_call,v_call,clone_size,j_call,cdr3_aa,cdr3_nt
TRBD1,TRBV5-1,few,TRBJ1-2,CASSPGTGGDSYGYTF,TGCGCCAGCAGCCCCGGGACAGGGGGCGATTCGTATGGCTACACCTTC
.,TRBV5-4,.,TRBJ2-7,CASSQDRSYEQYF,TGTGCCAGCAGCCAAGATCGTTCCTACGAGCAGTACTTC
.,TRBV9,few,TRBJ2-7,CASSVGGDSYEQYF,TGTGCCAGCAGCGTAGGTGGGGACTCCTACGAGCAGTACTTC
.,TRBV6-5,.,TRBJ2-1,CASTRGSLVEQFF,TGTGCCAGCACCCGGGGGAGTCTAGTTGAGCAGTTCTTC
.,TRBV5-1,.,TRBJ1-1,CASSLTGTPGTEAFF,TGCGCCAGCAGCTTGACCGGGACACCGGGGACTGAAGCTTTCTTT
TRBD1,TRBV7-9,.,TRBJ1-1,CASSTIGQDTEAFF,TGTGCCAGCAGCACAATAGGACAGGACACTGAAGCTTTCTTT
.,TRBV18,many,TRBJ2-5,CASSPPGRGQETQYF,TGTGCCAGCTCACCACCGGGACGGGGCCAAGAGACCCAGTACTTC
.,TRBV29-1,.,TRBJ1-2,CSVGGFDYGYTF,TGCAGCGTGGGGGGATTTGATTATGGCTACACCTTC
.,TRBV7-9,.,TRBJ2-7,CASSSDLSLGWEQYF,TGTGCCAGCAGCTCCGACTTAAGCCTGGGGTGGGAGCAGTACTTC
TRBD1,TRBV6-6,.,TRBJ2-3,CASSLRDRVTDTQYF,TGTGCCAGCAGCCTCCGGGACAGGGTCACAGATACGCAGTATTTT
.,TRBV5-4,few,TRBJ2-7,CAFQGGNEQYF,TGTGCCTTTCAGGGGGGGAACGAGCAGTACTTC
TRBD1,TRBV7-2,few,TRBJ1-5,CASSRQGTNQPQHF,TGTGCCAGCAGCCGACAGGGGACCAATCAGCCCCAGCATTTT
.,TRBV11-2,few,TRBJ2-2,CASSPALDGELFF,TGTGCCAGCAGCCCTGCTTTGGACGGGGAGCTGTTTTTT
TRBD1,TRBV10-3,.,TRBJ1-1,CAISEGRPGGNAEAFF,TGTGCCATCAGTGAGGGAAGGCCAGGGGGTAATGCTGAAGCTTTCTTT
.,TRBV30,.,TRBJ2-2,CAWSPGVGNTGELFF,TGTGCCTGGAGCCCCGGAGTGGGGAACACCGGGGAGCTGTTTTTT
.,TRBV7-9,.,TRBJ2-5,CASSLGQTPQETQYF,TGTGCCAGCAGTTTAGGACAGACTCCCCAAGAGACCCAGTACTTC
.,TRBV6-6,.,TRBJ1-2,CASSPPGLQDGYTF,TGTGCCAGCAGTCCCCCGGGACTTCAAGATGGCTACACCTTC